The clone carrying this T cell receptor beta chain was picked up a small number of times. The target antigen is unknown. This sample stems from a study of T cell responses to AZD1222 COVID-19 vaccine. Study-level points and caveats: Donor demographics were predominantly white British with a female majority; clonal diversity may be underestimated.

Sequencing was performed with immunoSEQ multiplex PCR; in TCRdb, only in-frame clones are kept and a portion is missing. The sample includes 95,000 to 150,000 clones, around 90% of them seen just once. Analysis merged second doses at about 4 or about 12 weeks. This CDR3 comprises 16 residues. Trimming removed 4 bases at V and 4 bases at J, with 16 bases between. CDR1 is LGHNA and CDR2 is YNFKEQ in the germline V gene. V gene TRBV4-2 combines with J gene TRBJ2-2; a possible D gene is TRBD1 (6 bases). The source was peripheral blood, collected 28 days after the second AZD1222 dose. This receptor was taken from an adult who received the AZD1222 COVID-19 vaccine. The CDR3 DNA sequence: TGTGCCAGCAGCCCGGGACACCCAAGCAGCACCGGGGAGCTGTTTTTT. This gives the protein CASSPGHPSSTGELFF.